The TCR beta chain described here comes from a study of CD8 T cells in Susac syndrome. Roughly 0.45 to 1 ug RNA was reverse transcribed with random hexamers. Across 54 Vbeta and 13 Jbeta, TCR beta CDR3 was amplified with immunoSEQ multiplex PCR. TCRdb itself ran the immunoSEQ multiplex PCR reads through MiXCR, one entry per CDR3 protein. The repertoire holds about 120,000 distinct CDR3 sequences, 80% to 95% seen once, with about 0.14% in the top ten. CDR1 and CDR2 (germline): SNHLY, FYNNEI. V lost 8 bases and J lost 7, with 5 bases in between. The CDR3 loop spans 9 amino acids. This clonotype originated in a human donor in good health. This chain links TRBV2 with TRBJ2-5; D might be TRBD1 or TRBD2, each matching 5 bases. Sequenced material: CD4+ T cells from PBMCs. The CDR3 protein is CASGGTQYF. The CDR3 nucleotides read TGTGCCAGCGGGGGGACCCAGTACTTC.